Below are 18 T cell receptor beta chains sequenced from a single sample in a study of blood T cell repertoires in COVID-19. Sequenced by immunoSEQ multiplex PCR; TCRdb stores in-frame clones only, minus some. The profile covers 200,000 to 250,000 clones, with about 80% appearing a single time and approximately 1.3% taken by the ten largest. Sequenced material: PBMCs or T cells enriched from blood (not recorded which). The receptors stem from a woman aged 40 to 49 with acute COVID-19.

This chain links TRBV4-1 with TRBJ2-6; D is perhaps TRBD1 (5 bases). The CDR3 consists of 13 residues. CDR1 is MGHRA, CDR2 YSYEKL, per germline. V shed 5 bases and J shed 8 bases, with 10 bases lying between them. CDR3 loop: CASSTRQSNVLTF. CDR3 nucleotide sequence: TGCGCCAGCAGCACCCGACAGTCCAACGTCCTGACTTTC.

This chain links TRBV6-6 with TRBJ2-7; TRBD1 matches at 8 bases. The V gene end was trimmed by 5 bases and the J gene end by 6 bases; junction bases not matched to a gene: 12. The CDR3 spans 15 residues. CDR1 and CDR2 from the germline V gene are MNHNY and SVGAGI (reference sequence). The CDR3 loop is CASSTPPDRGGEQYF. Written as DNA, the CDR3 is TGTGCCAGCAGTACACCTCCCGACAGGGGTGGCGAGCAGTACTTC.

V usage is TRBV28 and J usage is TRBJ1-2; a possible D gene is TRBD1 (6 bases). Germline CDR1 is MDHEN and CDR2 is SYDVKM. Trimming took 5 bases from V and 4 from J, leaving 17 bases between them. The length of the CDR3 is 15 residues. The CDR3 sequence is CASSSEGEGIYGYTF. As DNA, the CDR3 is TGTGCCAGCAGTAGCGAGGGGGAAGGGATCTATGGCTACACCTTC.

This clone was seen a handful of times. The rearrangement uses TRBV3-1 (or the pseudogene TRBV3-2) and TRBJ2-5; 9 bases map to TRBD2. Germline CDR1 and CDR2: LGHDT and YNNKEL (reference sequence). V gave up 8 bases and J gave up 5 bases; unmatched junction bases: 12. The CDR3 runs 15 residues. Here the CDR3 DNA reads TGTGCCAGCGTCAGAAGCGCGGGGGGGTGGGAGACCCAGTACTTC. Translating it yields CASVRSAGGWETQYF.

CDR3: CASSLPTGVGGTGELFF. The CDR3 DNA follows: TGTGCCAGCAGCTTACCGACAGGGGTCGGCGGCACCGGGGAGCTGTTTTTT. The chain couples TRBV7-2 to TRBJ2-2, with 8 positions matching TRBD1. This CDR3 is built from 17 residues. V lost 2 bases to trimming and J lost 4 bases; unmatched junction nucleotides: 9. The germline V gene has CDR1 SGHTA and CDR2 FQGNSA. The variable domain in full, completed from reference TRBV7-2 and TRBJ2-2, reads GAGVSQSPSNKVTEKGKDVELRCDPISGHTALYWYRQSLGQGLEFLIYFQGNSAPDKSGLPSDRFSAERTGGSVSTLTIQRTQQEDSAVYLCASSLPTGVGGTGELFFGEGSRLTVL.

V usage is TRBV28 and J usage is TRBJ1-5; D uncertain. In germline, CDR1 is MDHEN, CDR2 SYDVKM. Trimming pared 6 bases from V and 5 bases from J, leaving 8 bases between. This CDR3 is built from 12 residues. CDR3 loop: CASRKEDQPQHF. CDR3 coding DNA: TGTGCCAGCAGGAAGGAGGATCAGCCCCAGCATTTT. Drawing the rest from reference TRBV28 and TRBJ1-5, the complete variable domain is DVKVTQSSRYLVKRTGEKVFLECVQDMDHENMFWYRQDPGLGLRLIYFSYDVKMKEKGDIPEGYSVSREKKERFSLILESASTNQTSMYLCASRKEDQPQHFGDGTRLSIL.

Here the CDR3 DNA reads TGCGCCAGCAAATTGGAGAGCTCCTACAATGAGCAGTTCTTC. Translating gives CASKLESSYNEQFF. V and J are TRBV5-1 and TRBJ2-1; D gene ambiguous. The CDR3 is 14 amino acids. Trimming removed 6 bases at V and 0 bases at J, with 10 bases between. CDR1 SGHRS and CDR2 YFSETQ come from the germline V gene.

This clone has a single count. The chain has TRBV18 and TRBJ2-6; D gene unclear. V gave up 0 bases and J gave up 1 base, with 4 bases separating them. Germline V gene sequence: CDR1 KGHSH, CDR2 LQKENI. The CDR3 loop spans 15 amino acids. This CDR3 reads CASSPPTSGANVLTF. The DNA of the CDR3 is TGTGCCAGCTCACCACCGACTTCTGGGGCCAACGTCCTGACTTTC.

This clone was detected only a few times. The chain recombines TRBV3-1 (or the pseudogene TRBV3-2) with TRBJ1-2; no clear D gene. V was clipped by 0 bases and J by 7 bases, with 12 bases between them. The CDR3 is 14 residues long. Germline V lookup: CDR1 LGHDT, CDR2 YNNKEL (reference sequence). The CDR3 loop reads CASSQDGGKVGYTF. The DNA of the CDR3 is TGTGCCAGCAGCCAAGATGGAGGGAAGGTTGGCTACACCTTC.

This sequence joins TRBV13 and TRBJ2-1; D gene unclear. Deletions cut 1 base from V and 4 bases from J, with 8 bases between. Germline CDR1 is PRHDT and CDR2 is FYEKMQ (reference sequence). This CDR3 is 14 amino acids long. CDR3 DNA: TGTGCCAGCAGCTTAGCGAGACAATACAATGAGCAGTTCTTC. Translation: CASSLARQYNEQFF. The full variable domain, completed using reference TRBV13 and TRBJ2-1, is AAGVIQSPRHLIKEKRETATLKCYPIPRHDTVYWYQQGPGQDPQFLISFYEKMQSDKGSIPDRFSAQQFSDYHSELNMSSLELGDSALYFCASSLARQYNEQFFGPGTRLTVL.

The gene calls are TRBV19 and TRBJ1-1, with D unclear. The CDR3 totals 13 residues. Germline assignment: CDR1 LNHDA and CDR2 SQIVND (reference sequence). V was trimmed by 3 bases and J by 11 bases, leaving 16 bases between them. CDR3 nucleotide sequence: TGTGCCAGTAGTATTAATCAACTAACGGATGCTTTCTTT. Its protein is CASSINQLTDAFF. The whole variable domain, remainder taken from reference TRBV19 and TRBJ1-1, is DGGITQSPKYLFRKEGQNVTLSCEQNLNHDAMYWYRQDPGQGLRLIYYSQIVNDFQKGDIAEGYSVSREKKESFPLTVTSAQKNPTAFYLCASSINQLTDAFFGQGTRLTVV.

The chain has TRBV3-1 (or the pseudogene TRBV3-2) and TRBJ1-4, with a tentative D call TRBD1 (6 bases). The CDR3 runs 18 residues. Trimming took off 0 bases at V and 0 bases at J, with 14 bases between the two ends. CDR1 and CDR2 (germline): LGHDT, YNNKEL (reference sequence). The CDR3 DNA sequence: TGTGCCAGCAGCCAAGATTGGATGGACAGCGCAACTAATGAAAAACTGTTTTTT. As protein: CASSQDWMDSATNEKLFF.

This chain's CDR3 is CASMPGTGHNSPLHF. The CDR3 DNA reads TGTGCCAGCATGCCCGGGACAGGGCATAATTCACCCCTCCACTTT. The chain uses TRBV7-2 and TRBJ1-6; TRBD1 matches 9 bases. The CDR3 is 15 residues long. Germline CDR1 SGHTA, CDR2 FQGNSA. V shed 7 bases, J shed 5 bases, and the junction held 6 bases outside the gene matches.

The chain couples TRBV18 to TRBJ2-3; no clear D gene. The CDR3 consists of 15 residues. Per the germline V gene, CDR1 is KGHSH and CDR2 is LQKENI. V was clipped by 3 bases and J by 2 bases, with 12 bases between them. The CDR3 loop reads CASSPKLSPTDTQYF. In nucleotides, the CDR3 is TGTGCCAGCTCACCGAAACTATCCCCCACAGATACGCAGTATTTT.

CDR3 DNA: TGTGCCAGCAGCTTAGAGGGGCAGGCGAACACTGAAGCTTTCTTT. It encodes CASSLEGQANTEAFF. The chain recombines TRBV7-9 with TRBJ1-1; a possible D gene is TRBD1 (5 bases). The V gene's germline CDR1 is SEHNR and CDR2 FQNEAQ (reference sequence). Between the trimmed V and J ends, which lost 1 base and 1 base, there was a span of 10 bases. CDR3 size: 15 residues.

CDR3 nucleotide sequence: TGTGCCAGTAGTATACCCGCTAGGAGAGAGACCCAGTACTTC. It yields the protein CASSIPARRETQYF. V and J are TRBV19 and TRBJ2-5; D is undetermined. From germline, CDR1 is LNHDA and CDR2 SQIVND (reference sequence). Trimming removed 2 bases from V and 4 bases from J, with 11 bases in between. The CDR3 is made up of 14 amino acids.

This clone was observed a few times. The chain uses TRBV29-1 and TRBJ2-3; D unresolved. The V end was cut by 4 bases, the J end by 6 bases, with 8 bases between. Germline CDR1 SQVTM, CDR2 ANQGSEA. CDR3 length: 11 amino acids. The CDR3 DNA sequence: TGCAGCGTTGTAGTGTTGGATACGCAGTATTTT. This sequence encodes CSVVVLDTQYF.

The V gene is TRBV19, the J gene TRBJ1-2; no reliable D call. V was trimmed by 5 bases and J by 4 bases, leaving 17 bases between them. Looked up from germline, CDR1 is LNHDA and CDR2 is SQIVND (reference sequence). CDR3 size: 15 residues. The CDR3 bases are TGTGCCAGTAGTCCCGATGGTTCCGGGTTCTATGGCTACACCTTC. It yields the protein CASSPDGSGFYGYTF.